This entry is about one T cell receptor beta chain. Its antigen specificity is not known. Per-nucleotide qualities are absent, and no much larger clonotype sits a single base away. The data were obtained in a study of T cell responses to AZD1222 COVID-19 vaccine (dated by TCRdb to the early 2020s). General notes on the study: TCR sequencing was performed for 230 to 250 trial participants, of whom roughly 200 were given two doses of AZD1222 and approximately 25 were given two doses of MenACWY control vaccine. Enrollment into the trials was organized by age into subgroups of 18-55, 56-69 and 70-plus years, and those subgroups contained approximately 160, 26 and 62 TCR-sequenced participants, respectively. What the authors observed across the whole study: The 56-69-year group was small, and its depth increase did not reach significance, likely because of low power. Conclusions about previously exposed vaccinees are limited because only six or seven AZD1222 recipients were SARS-CoV-2 seropositive at baseline. The vaccine-associated CD4 TCRs covered the entire spike protein, and the dominant responses fell in regions 160-218 and 743-854. After two AZD1222 doses, both the breadth and the depth of spike-specific TCRs were significantly higher than at day 0 and than in MenACWY recipients. Because no day 14 peak-response samples were available, repertoires were characterized only after the peak T cell response. Reportedly, close to half of the unique spike-specific TCRs recognized epitopes lying outside the regions that are mutated in the B.1.351 and B.1.1.7 variants. Participants were mostly white British and included more females than males, and it was suggested by the authors that clonal diversity may have been underestimated.

What the time point label conveys for this sample: about 28 days (+/-7) after the second vaccine dose. AZD1222 recipients given second doses at about 4 weeks or at about 12 weeks were pooled, since spike-specific TCR depth and breadth were not found to differ between the two schedules. The vaccinee samples were drawn from two UK trials, COV001 and COV002, one of which was a single-blind randomized controlled phase 2/3 trial testing AZD1222 (ChAdOx1 nCoV-19) in healthy adults. Trial participant PBMC samples were collected at day 0 and day 28 after the second dose for TCRbeta chain sequencing. V drops 5 bases and J drops 4 bases, leaving 14 bases in between. Sequences GTSNPN (CDR1) and SVGIG (CDR2) are obtained from the germline V gene (reference sequence). Including the terminal cysteine and phenylalanine, the CDR3 comprises 13 residues. Of the read, only the CDR3 DNA is kept; its 39 bases are in frame from base 1.

The CDR3 regions of human TCRbeta chains were subjected to immunosequencing. The published analysis was carried out like this. TCRs in the repertoires were matched against a reference library of SARS-CoV-2-specific TCRs that had been generated with the MIRA antigen-specificity platform. Breadth was defined as the fraction of unique TCRs that were SARS-CoV-2-associated, and depth was defined as the fraction of total T cells that were SARS-CoV-2-associated. Using the MIRA data, each spike-specific TCR was mapped to the spike region that the TCR reacts to and placed in a CD4 or CD8 class. Log10-transformed breadth and depth values were compared by one-way ANOVA with Sidak's multiple comparisons tests. Not all clones reach the TCRdb copy of this immuneACCESS table, which keeps in-frame sequences only. Checked studies attribute under half of the gap to unresolved V genes and leave the rest unexplained. V, J and clone size reflect that table, while D and trimming were determined from the DNA. The sample yields over 150,000 clones; around 88% were counted once. About 9.9% of the sample belongs to the ten largest clones.

Source: peripheral blood, taken 28 days after the second AZD1222 dose. Recombination linked TRBV30 to TRBJ1-2; TRBD1 might be the D gene, on 5 matching bases. This clonotype originated in an adult who received the AZD1222 COVID-19 vaccine. The DNA is TGTGCCTGGGGGACGGTGCCTGGCTATGGCTACACCTTC. Translated, it reads CAWGTVPGYGYTF.